This T cell receptor (beta chain) came from a study of OX40 agonist ivuxolimab in advanced cancers. Trimming stripped 5 bases from V and 2 bases from J, with 18 bases between. Germline loops: CDR1 LNHDA, CDR2 SQIVND (reference sequence). This CDR3 spans 16 amino acids. Study-level findings and limits: The study found among the lowest clonal expansion in partial responders at 0.1-3.0 mg/kg. Averaged across samples, CD8+ T cells carried more expanded clones than CD4+ did.

Patients were excluded for autoimmune disease history or systemic immunosuppression. With regard to this clone: No antigen is known for it.

This table comes from immunoSEQ multiplex PCR, and its TCRdb copy is limited to in-frame clones, with some not included. The data contain more than 50,000 clones, 84% of them singletons. Sequencing used CD4+ or CD8+ T cells sorted from blood, obtained in a trial of the OX40 agonist ivuxolimab. The rearrangement uses TRBV19 and TRBJ2-5; a weak D match, TRBD2 (6 bases). The sequence came from an adult with an advanced solid tumor such as melanoma, head and neck, liver or kidney cancer. Here the CDR3 reads CASSSPRLDGQETQYF. CDR3 bases: TGTGCCAGTAGTTCCCCGCGACTAGATGGGCAAGAGACCCAGTACTTC.